This T cell receptor beta chain was captured by sequencing in a study of blood T cell repertoires in COVID-19. Study at large: Acute and convalescent COVID-19 specimens originated in the United States, Italy and Spain. PBMCs, B-cell-depleted T cells, or T cells were the source of the cDNA or gDNA that made up the material.

In the original processing: Estimation of nucleated cell counts was performed using reference gene primer amplification. Method: immunoSEQ multiplex PCR; TCRdb's copy keeps in-frame clones and lacks some. That table furnishes V, J and clone size, whereas the DNA furnished D and trimming. The table shows 70,000 to 100,000 clones, with 75% to 90% occurring only once. Germline V gene lookup returns CDR1 SGDLS and CDR2 YYNGEE. V lost 0 bases and J lost 1, with 8 bases in between. The CDR3 is 15 amino acids. The sequence came from a man older than 75 with active or convalescent COVID-19. Input material: peripheral blood. The genes are TRBV9 and TRBJ1-5; a possible D gene is TRBD1 (5 bases). The CDR3 region has the DNA TGTGCCAGCAGCGTAGGGGGGGACAGCAATCAGCCCCAGCATTTT. Its translation: CASSVGGDSNQPQHF.